These 11 T cell receptor beta chains originate from one sample sequenced in a study of T and B cells in COVID-19 patients. Each TRB amplification used about 220-500 ng of genomic DNA from blood. BIOMED2 TRB-A/B primer pools were used in multiplex TRB PCR. One entry per CDR3 protein, called by TCRdb with MiXCR from the multiplex PCR reads. The sample yields 20,000 to 25,000 distinct CDR3 sequences, roughly 29% seen once. The specimen sequenced was blood. The source is a human donor who had recovered from COVID-19.

At least ten counts were recorded for this clonotype. The CDR3 region has the DNA TGTGCCAGCACCCTCGGGACTCTCGGGGGTGAGCAGTTCTTC. It codes for CASTLGTLGGEQFF. This chain links TRBV27 with TRBJ2-1, with D possibly TRBD2 on 6 matching bases. Germline CDR1 MNHEY, CDR2 SMNVEV (reference sequence). Trimming cost V 7 bases and J 9 bases, with 19 bases left between them. The length of the CDR3 is 14 residues.

A few counts support this clonotype. This chain connects TRBV30 to TRBJ2-1; 8 positions agree with TRBD1. There are 14 residues in the CDR3. V shed 8 bases and J 0 bases; nucleotides not matched to a gene: 6. Per germline, CDR1 GTSNPN and CDR2 SVGIG (reference sequence). CDR3 DNA sequence: TGTGCCCCCCAGGGGGCCCTCTCCTACAATGAGCAGTTCTTC. It codes for CAPQGALSYNEQFF.

In this sample, this clonotype is medium-sized. The genes are TRBV19 and TRBJ2-1, with D perhaps TRBD2 (5 bases). Trimming pared 4 bases from V and 10 bases from J, leaving 11 bases between. There are 12 residues in the CDR3. The germline CDR1 and CDR2 sequences are LNHDA and SQIVND (reference sequence). The CDR3 DNA follows: TGTGCCAGTAGTACTAACTCGGGGGAGCAGTTCTTC. It specifies CASSTNSGEQFF. The entire variable domain, with the rest obtained from reference TRBV19 and TRBJ2-1, is as follows: DGGITQSPKYLFRKEGQNVTLSCEQNLNHDAMYWYRQDPGQGLRLIYYSQIVNDFQKGDIAEGYSVSREKKESFPLTVTSAQKNPTAFYLCASSTNSGEQFFGPGTRLTVL.

This clonotype was seen repeatedly, ten times or more. The chain carries TRBV6-5 and TRBJ2-3, with unresolved D. Germline V gives CDR1 MNHEY, CDR2 SVGAGI. V lost 9 bases, J lost 0 bases, and 19 bases lay in between. The CDR3 totals 16 residues. The CDR3 coding sequence is TGTGCCAGTTTGAGCCTTAGGACGGGTAGCACAGATACGCAGTATTTT. Translating gives CASLSLRTGSTDTQYF.

This clonotype is deemed medium-sized (0.01 to 0.1%). The chain couples TRBV12-3 or TRBV12-4 to TRBJ2-2, with D perhaps TRBD2 (6 bases). The CDR3 runs to 18 residues. The germline V and J ends were trimmed by 5 bases and 0 bases, with 19 bases remaining between them. For the CDR3, the DNA is TGTGCCAGCAGTCTGAGGGACTCTCGGGGACCGAACACCGGGGAGCTGTTTTTT. It is translated as CASSLRDSRGPNTGELFF.

V is TRBV11-3 and J is TRBJ2-3; 9 bases line up with TRBD2. The CDR3 spans 19 residues. Per the germline V gene, CDR1 is SGHNT and CDR2 is YENEEA. V was clipped by 5 bases and J by 4 bases; unmatched bases: 19. For the CDR3, the DNA is TGTGCCAGCAGCGCCGGCCCAATAGCGGGGGACCTAGGGGCAGATACGCAGTATTTT. It codes for CASSAGPIAGDLGADTQYF. Supplemented by reference TRBV11-3 and TRBJ2-3, the full variable domain reads EAGVVQSPRYKIIEKKQPVAFWCNPISGHNTLYWYLQNLGQGPELLIRYENEEAVDDSQLPKDRFSAERLKGVDSTLKIQPAELGDSAVYLCASSAGPIAGDLGADTQYFGPGTRLTVL.

This clonotype has at least ten counts. CDR3 residues: CAWSVNPVLGRTYEQYF. Here the CDR3 DNA reads TGTGCCTGGAGTGTAAACCCCGTTCTCGGGCGGACCTACGAGCAGTACTTC. The rearrangement uses TRBV30 and TRBJ2-7, with D hard to call. V dropped 0 bases and J dropped 2 bases, with 20 bases sitting between them. This CDR3 is built from 17 residues. The germline V gene encodes CDR1 GTSNPN and CDR2 SVGIG (reference sequence).

This clonotype was found many times. The rearrangement uses TRBV29-1 and TRBJ2-4; D might be TRBD2 (5 bases). The V gene's germline CDR1 is SQVTM and CDR2 ANQGSEA. V was cut by 6 bases and J by 6 bases, with 18 bases left in between. The length of the CDR3 is 14 residues. The CDR3 is CSVSLGGLGNIQYF. The CDR3 region has the DNA TGCAGCGTGAGCCTTGGAGGTCTAGGAAACATTCAGTACTTC.

The V call is TRBV6-5, the J call TRBJ2-7, with D possibly TRBD2 on 6 matching bases. V shed 6 bases and J shed 0 bases, with 15 bases lying between them. This CDR3 region has 15 residues. The germline CDR1 and CDR2 sequences are MNHEY and SVGAGI. The CDR3: CASSRQPGGSYEQYF. The CDR3 DNA reads TGTGCCAGCAGCCGCCAACCCGGGGGCTCCTACGAGCAGTACTTC.

This clonotype has at least ten counts. The chain joins TRBV27 to TRBJ2-3; 8 positions match TRBD2. After removal of 5 bases from V and 2 bases from J, the junction contained 9 bases not matched to a gene. This CDR3 region has 16 residues. Per the germline V gene, CDR1 is MNHEY and CDR2 is SMNVEV (reference sequence). The CDR3 DNA reads as TGTGCCAGCAGTCCCCGGGGTAGCGGGGTCACAGATACGCAGTATTTT. As protein: CASSPRGSGVTDTQYF.

The chain is built from TRBV20-1 and TRBJ1-3; D is ambiguous. V shed 0 bases and J shed 2 bases, with 8 bases lying between them. The CDR3 is 14 amino acids. Germline CDR1 and CDR2: DFQATT and SNEGSKA (reference sequence). CDR3 in amino acids: CSARDTFTGNTIYF. In nucleotides, the CDR3 is TGCAGTGCTAGAGATACGTTCACTGGAAACACCATATATTTT.